Below are 26 T cell receptor beta chains sequenced from a single sample in a study of blood T cell repertoires in COVID-19. Generated by immunoSEQ multiplex PCR, the TCRdb table keeps only in-frame clones and is missing some. The repertoire holds about 140,000 clones, with about nine tenths as singletons. The sample taken for sequencing was peripheral blood. These receptors originate from a human donor with COVID-19, enrolled during active disease. The donor label of this sample is uncertain.

CDR3 nucleotide sequence: TGTGCCAGCAGTGACCTCGGAGATACGCAGTATTTT. Its protein product is CASSDLGDTQYF. The rearrangement uses TRBV6-4 and TRBJ2-3; D not certain. This CDR3 region has 12 residues. V dropped 2 bases and J dropped 5 bases, with 5 bases sitting between them. Germline values: CDR1 MRHNA, CDR2 SNTAGT.

The chain recombines TRBV2 with TRBJ2-3; the match to TRBD2 covers 8 bases. The V and J ends lost 6 bases and 8 bases, in that order; junction bases with no gene match: 13. This CDR3 has 15 residues. Germline V CDR1 and CDR2: SNHLY, FYNNEI. The chain's CDR3 is CASRPGLGRWSTQYF. CDR3 nucleotides: TGTGCCAGCAGGCCGGGACTAGGTCGGTGGTCTACGCAGTATTTT.

The chain joins TRBV6-5 to TRBJ1-1; tentative D call: TRBD1 (5 bases). The V gene lost 6 bases and the J gene lost 4 bases, with 18 bases spanning the gap. The V gene's germline CDR1 is MNHEY and CDR2 SVGAGI. The CDR3 extends over 15 amino acids. CDR3 protein: CASRTGGAWGTEAFF. Written as DNA, the CDR3 is TGTGCCAGCAGAACCGGGGGAGCTTGGGGCACTGAAGCTTTCTTT.

The gene calls are TRBV12-5 and TRBJ2-1; perhaps TRBD1 as D (6 bases). V lost 3 bases, J lost 0 bases, and 30 bases lay in between. Per germline, CDR1 LGHNT and CDR2 FRNRAP. The CDR3 length is 22 residues. CDR3 sequence: CASGLTPLLAERQGSSYNEQFF. As DNA, the CDR3 is TGTGCTAGTGGTTTAACCCCTCTTCTAGCTGAGAGGCAGGGGAGCTCCTACAATGAGCAGTTCTTC.

This clone was recorded only once. The chain carries TRBV28 and TRBJ2-3; TRBD1 agrees at 7 bases. V lost 5 bases and J lost 0; bases outside the gene matches: 8. The CDR3 extends over 16 amino acids. Germline V gene lookup returns CDR1 MDHEN and CDR2 SYDVKM. The CDR3 is CASSRRGRWSTDTQYF. DNA for the CDR3: TGTGCCAGCAGTCGTAGGGGGCGATGGAGCACAGATACGCAGTATTTT. Full variable domain (rest looked up from reference TRBV28 and TRBJ2-3): DVKVTQSSRYLVKRTGEKVFLECVQDMDHENMFWYRQDPGLGLRLIYFSYDVKMKEKGDIPEGYSVSREKKERFSLILESASTNQTSMYLCASSRRGRWSTDTQYFGPGTRLTVL.

The genes are TRBV5-5 and TRBJ2-7; weak D call: TRBD2 (6 bases). From germline, CDR1 is SGHKS and CDR2 YYEKEE (reference sequence). This CDR3 contains 15 residues. V shed 0 bases and J shed 2 bases, with 12 bases lying between them. The chain's CDR3 is CASSLGWTTAYEQYF. The CDR3, as DNA: TGTGCCAGCAGCTTGGGGTGGACTACCGCCTACGAGCAGTACTTC.

This clone has a single count. The J gene is TRBJ2-2, the V gene TRBV18; tentatively, D is TRBD2 (5 bases). V was pared by 3 bases and J by 1 base, with 15 bases between. The V gene's germline CDR1 is KGHSH and CDR2 LQKENI. The CDR3 spans 17 residues. CDR3 in DNA: TGTGCCAGCTCACCCTTCGCGGTGGCGGGGAACACCGGGGAGCTGTTTTTT. It encodes CASSPFAVAGNTGELFF.

This chain uses TRBV6-1 with TRBJ2-5, with D maybe TRBD1 (6 bases). Germline V lookup: CDR1 MNHNS, CDR2 SASEGT. The CDR3 runs to 16 residues. The V end lost 0 bases, the J end lost 5 bases, and 16 bases lay between the germline ends. The CDR3 bases are TGTGCCAGCAGTGAAGCGATCCAGGGGCCCCTGGAGACCCAGTACTTC. Translated, it gives CASSEAIQGPLETQYF.

This chain links TRBV3-1 (or the pseudogene TRBV3-2) with TRBJ2-5, with unresolved D. The CDR3 totals 14 residues. Trimming took off 2 bases at V and 5 bases at J, with 12 bases between the two ends. CDR1 is LGHDT, CDR2 YNNKEL, per germline (reference sequence). The CDR3 region is CASSQYLTRETQYF. Here the CDR3 DNA reads TGTGCCAGCAGCCAATATCTAACGAGGGAGACCCAGTACTTC.

The rearrangement uses TRBV5-1 and TRBJ1-4; D is unclear. Trimming left V 4 bases short and J 0 bases short, with 13 bases between. Germline V CDR1 and CDR2: SGHRS, YFSETQ. The CDR3 loop spans 16 amino acids. CDR3 residues: CASSLQSGATNEKLFF. CDR3 DNA: TGCGCCAGCAGCCTCCAGTCCGGGGCAACTAATGAAAAACTGTTTTTT.

The chain uses TRBV6-5 and TRBJ2-7; 9 bases line up with TRBD1. Germline V CDR1 and CDR2: MNHEY, SVGAGI. The CDR3 runs to 14 residues. V lost 6 bases and J lost 0; bases outside the gene matches: 3. The CDR3 spells CASRRTGASYEQYF. The CDR3 DNA reads as TGTGCCAGCAGGAGGACAGGGGCCTCCTACGAGCAGTACTTC.

The rearrangement joins TRBV11-1 to TRBJ2-2; 11 bases agree with TRBD1. There are 15 residues in the CDR3. V lost 3 bases and J lost 4; bases outside the gene matches: 1. CDR1 is SGHAT and CDR2 is FQDESV in the germline V gene (reference sequence). The CDR3 DNA reads TGTGCCAGCAGCTTGGGGACAGGGGGCACCGGGGAGCTGTTTTTT. Amino acid sequence: CASSLGTGGTGELFF.

The rearrangement joins TRBV6-5 to TRBJ1-1; D gene unclear. V was trimmed by 0 bases and J by 9 bases, leaving 11 bases between them. The CDR3 covers 13 residues. Germline loops: CDR1 MNHEY, CDR2 SVGAGI. CDR3 DNA: TGTGCCAGCAGTTACTCGAGCGACGAAAAAGCTTTCTTT. This sequence encodes CASSYSSDEKAFF.

The chain has TRBV11-2 and TRBJ1-1; D is perhaps TRBD1 (6 bases). The CDR3 runs to 13 residues. Germline V gene sequence: CDR1 SGHAT, CDR2 FQNNGV. Trimming cost V 1 base and J 6 bases, with 9 bases left between them. The CDR3 DNA reads TGTGCCAGCAGCTTAGCTTCAGGGGCTGAAGCTTTCTTT. Translating it yields CASSLASGAEAFF. Full variable domain (outside the CDR3, taken from reference TRBV11-2 and TRBJ1-1): EAGVAQSPRYKIIEKRQSVAFWCNPISGHATLYWYQQILGQGPKLLIQFQNNGVVDDSQLPKDRFSAERLKGVDSTLKIQPAKLEDSAVYLCASSLASGAEAFFGQGTRLTVV.

The rearrangement uses TRBV5-6 and TRBJ1-4, with D maybe TRBD1 (5 bases). In germline, CDR1 is SGHDT, CDR2 YYEEEE. V lost 1 base and J lost 2, with 9 bases in between. This CDR3 has 15 amino acids. The CDR3 here is CASSLRSGTNEKLFF. The DNA for the CDR3 is TGTGCCAGCAGCTTGCGGTCAGGGACTAATGAAAAACTGTTTTTT. Supplemented by reference TRBV5-6 and TRBJ1-4, the full variable domain reads DAGVTQSPTHLIKTRGQQVTLRCSPKSGHDTVSWYQQALGQGPQFIFQYYEEEERQRGNFPDRFSGHQFPNYSSELNVNALLLGDSALYLCASSLRSGTNEKLFFGSGTQLSVL.

J is TRBJ2-3 and V is TRBV5-1, with D possibly being TRBD2 (5 bases). The CDR3 is made up of 13 amino acids. V lost 7 bases, J lost 1 base, and 10 bases lay in between. Germline V CDR1 and CDR2: SGHRS, YFSETQ. The CDR3 loop is CASGLARTDTQYF. The CDR3 nucleotides read TGCGCCAGCGGGCTAGCCCGCACAGATACGCAGTATTTT.

The rearrangement uses TRBV30 and TRBJ2-5; 7 bases are a match to TRBD1. The CDR3 sequence is 13 residues long. The germline gives CDR1 GTSNPN, CDR2 SVGIG (reference sequence). The J segment lost 1 base and the V segment lost 2 bases, leaving 1 base of the junction unmatched. CDR3 residues: CAWSRDSQETQYF. CDR3 in DNA: TGTGCCTGGAGTAGGGACAGCCAAGAGACCCAGTACTTC.

The chain links TRBV3-1 (or the pseudogene TRBV3-2) to TRBJ1-1; D uncertain. Germline V lookup: CDR1 LGHDT, CDR2 YNNKEL (reference sequence). Trimming pared 3 bases from V and 5 bases from J, leaving 4 bases between. The CDR3 runs 11 residues. The CDR3 DNA follows: TGTGCCAGCAGCCAGACAACTGAAGCTTTCTTT. This encodes CASSQTTEAFF.

The J gene is TRBJ2-7, the V gene TRBV6-6, with 9 bases matching TRBD1. The trim removed 5 bases at V and 10 bases at J, leaving 9 bases unmatched. The V gene's germline CDR1 is MNHNY and CDR2 SVGAGI (reference sequence). The CDR3 is 13 amino acids. The CDR3 is CASSPGQGRKQYF. In nucleotides, the CDR3 is TGTGCCAGCAGTCCGGGACAGGGAAGGAAACAGTACTTC.

This clone has a handful of counts. The V gene is TRBV6-5, the J gene TRBJ1-1; 7 nucleotides agree with TRBD1. V shed 0 bases and J 3 bases; nucleotides not matched to a gene: 4. The CDR3 totals 15 residues. CDR1 and CDR2 (germline): MNHEY, SVGAGI. For the CDR3, the DNA is TGTGCCAGCAGTTACTCGACTACAGGGGACACTGAAGCTTTCTTT. This sequence encodes CASSYSTTGDTEAFF.

This clone was seen a few times. V gene TRBV29-1 combines with J gene TRBJ2-7, with 7 bases identical to TRBD2. From germline, CDR1 is SQVTM and CDR2 ANQGSEA. The CDR3 contains 14 residues. V trimming: 2 bases; J trimming: 7 bases; junction bases outside the gene matches: 11. The CDR3 reads CSVETASGSNEQYF. The CDR3 DNA reads as TGCAGCGTTGAAACGGCTAGCGGCTCTAATGAGCAGTACTTC.

This clone has a handful of counts. V is TRBV5-4 and J is TRBJ2-3; 10 bases agree with TRBD2. The CDR3 covers 16 residues. In germline, CDR1 is SGHNT, CDR2 YYREEE (reference sequence). Germline trimming cut 3 bases from V and 2 bases from J; bases unmatched to any gene: 6. DNA of the CDR3: TGTGCCAGCAGCTACACAGCGGGGGGGGACACAGATACGCAGTATTTT. Translating it yields CASSYTAGGDTDTQYF.

The genes are TRBV10-2 and TRBJ1-6; maybe TRBD1 (5 bases). The CDR3 has 14 residues. Germline assignment: CDR1 WSHSY and CDR2 SAAADI. Trimming left V 3 bases short and J 6 bases short, with 9 bases between. The CDR3 loop reads CASSDQGSNSPLHF. The CDR3, as DNA: TGCGCCAGCAGTGATCAGGGCTCTAATTCACCCCTCCACTTT.

The chain combines TRBV30 with TRBJ1-6; 7 nucleotides match TRBD1. The J segment lost 10 bases and the V segment lost 0 bases, leaving 6 bases of the junction unmatched. Per the germline V gene, CDR1 is GTSNPN and CDR2 is SVGIG (reference sequence). The CDR3 extends over 14 amino acids. CDR3 bases: TGTGCCTGGAGTGTGGTCCAGGGGGAGTCACCCCTCCACTTT. Amino acid sequence: CAWSVVQGESPLHF.

This clone was detected once. The rearrangement uses TRBV9 and TRBJ2-2, with TRBD2 matching over 9 bases. The CDR3 has 16 amino acids. CDR1 is SGDLS and CDR2 is YYNGEE in the germline V gene. With V trimmed by 4 bases and J by 4 bases, 8 bases remained unmatched. Here the CDR3 reads CASSTLAGEVTGELFF. CDR3 nucleotides: TGTGCCAGCAGCACCTTAGCGGGGGAGGTCACCGGGGAGCTGTTTTTT.

The chain is built from TRBV11-2 and TRBJ2-3; weak D call: TRBD2 (7 bases). This CDR3 contains 17 residues. The germline V and J ends were trimmed by 5 bases and 4 bases, with 22 bases remaining between them. CDR1 is SGHAT and CDR2 is FQNNGV in the germline V gene. The CDR3 DNA is TGTGCCAGCAGCGTCCGGGGCGGGGGCGATTTTCCAGATACGCAGTATTTT. Amino acids: CASSVRGGGDFPDTQYF.